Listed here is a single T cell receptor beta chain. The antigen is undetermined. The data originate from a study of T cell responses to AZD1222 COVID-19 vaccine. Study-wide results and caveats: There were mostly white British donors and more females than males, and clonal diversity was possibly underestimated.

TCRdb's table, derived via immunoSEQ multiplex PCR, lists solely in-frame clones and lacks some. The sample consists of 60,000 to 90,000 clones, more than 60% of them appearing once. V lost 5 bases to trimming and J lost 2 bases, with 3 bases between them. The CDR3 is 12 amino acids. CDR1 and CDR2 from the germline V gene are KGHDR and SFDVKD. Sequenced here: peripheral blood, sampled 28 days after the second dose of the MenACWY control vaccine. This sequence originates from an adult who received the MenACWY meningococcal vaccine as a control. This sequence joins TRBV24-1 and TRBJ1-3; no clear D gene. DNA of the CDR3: TGTGCCACCAGTGTTCCTGGAAACACCATATATTTT. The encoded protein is CATSVPGNTIYF.